This T cell receptor (beta chain) is drawn from a study of graft-versus-host responses after intestinal transplantation. Trimming stripped 2 bases from V and 0 bases from J, with 8 bases between. The CDR3 totals 14 residues. Germline lookup yields CDR1 KGHSH and CDR2 LQKENI. Method: immunoSEQ multiplex PCR; TCRdb's copy keeps in-frame clones and lacks some. Seen here are under 90,000 clones, approximately 90% observed once, and the top ten hold approximately 0.3%. As to this clone: Its antigen remains unidentified.

The sequencing here drew on unstimulated CD4+ T cells sorted from spleen or lymph node cells, taken before transplant. The chain links TRBV18 to TRBJ2-7, with unresolved D. The sequence came from a human donor who was the organ donor for an intestinal transplant. CDR3 nucleotide sequence: TGTGCCAGCTCACCAACGAGTAGCTCCTACGAGCAGTACTTC. Translating it yields CASSPTSSSYEQYF. Combining the CDR3 with reference TRBV18 and TRBJ2-7 gives the whole variable domain NAGVMQNPRHLVRRRGQEARLRCSPMKGHSHVYWYRQLPEEGLKFMVYLQKENIIDESGMPKERFSAEFPKEGPSILRIQQVVRGDSAAYFCASSPTSSSYEQYFGPGTRLTVT.